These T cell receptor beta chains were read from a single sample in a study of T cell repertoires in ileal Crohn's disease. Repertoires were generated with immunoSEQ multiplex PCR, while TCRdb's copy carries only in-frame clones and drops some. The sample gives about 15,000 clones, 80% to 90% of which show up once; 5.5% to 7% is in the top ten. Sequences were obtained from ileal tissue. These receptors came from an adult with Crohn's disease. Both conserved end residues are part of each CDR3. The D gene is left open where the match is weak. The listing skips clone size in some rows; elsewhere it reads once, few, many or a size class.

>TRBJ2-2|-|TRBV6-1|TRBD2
CATIWGAGPGELFF
TGTGCCACCATCTGGGGAGCGGGACCCGGGGAGCTGTTTTTT
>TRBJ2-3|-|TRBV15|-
CATSRDTAGSDTQYF
TGTGCCACCAGCAGAGATACGGCAGGATCAGATACGCAGTATTTT
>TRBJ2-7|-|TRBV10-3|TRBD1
CAISESGTAYEQYF
TGTGCCATCAGTGAGAGTGGGACAGCCTACGAGCAGTACTTC
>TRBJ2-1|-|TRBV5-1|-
CASSLAPLEDNEQFF
TGCGCCAGCAGCTTGGCCCCTCTTGAGGACAATGAGCAGTTCTTC
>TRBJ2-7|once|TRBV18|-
CASSPENLLSYEQYF
TGTGCCAGCTCACCGGAGAATTTACTCTCCTACGAGCAGTACTTC
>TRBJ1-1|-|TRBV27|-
CASSPRGDMNTEAFF
TGTGCCAGCAGTCCCCGGGGAGACATGAACACTGAAGCTTTCTTT
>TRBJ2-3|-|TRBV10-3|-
CATTNLVGDTQYF
TGTGCCACTACGAACCTCGTTGGAGATACGCAGTATTTT
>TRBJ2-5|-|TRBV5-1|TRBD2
CASKISLAGATGTQYF
TGCGCCAGCAAAATTTCCCTCGCGGGAGCTACGGGGACCCAGTACTTC
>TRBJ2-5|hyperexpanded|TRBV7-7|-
CASSSKPSGYGETQYF
TGTGCTAGCAGCTCTAAACCCAGCGGGTATGGAGAGACCCAGTACTTC
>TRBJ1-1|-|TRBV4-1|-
CASSRRGGWAEAFF
TGCGCCAGCAGTCGACGGGGGGGGTGGGCTGAAGCTTTCTTT
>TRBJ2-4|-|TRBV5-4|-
CASSQGIAKNIQYF
TGTGCCAGCAGCCAGGGAATAGCCAAAAACATTCAGTACTTC
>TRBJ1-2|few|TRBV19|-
CATTFTRGVRGYTF
TGTGCCACCACTTTTACTCGGGGAGTCCGGGGCTACACCTTC
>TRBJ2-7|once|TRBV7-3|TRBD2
CASSLSSAGEYEQYF
TGTGCCAGCAGCTTATCATCGGCGGGAGAGTACGAGCAGTACTTC
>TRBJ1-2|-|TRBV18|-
CASSPVTPPSNYGYTF
TGTGCCAGCTCACCAGTGACACCTCCCTCTAACTATGGCTACACCTTC
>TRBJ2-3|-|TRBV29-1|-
CSVEARTDTQYF
TGCAGCGTTGAAGCTAGGACAGATACGCAGTATTTT
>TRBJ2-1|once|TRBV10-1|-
CASSQGVGWWDEQFF
TGCGCCAGCAGCCAGGGCGTTGGTTGGTGGGATGAGCAGTTCTTC
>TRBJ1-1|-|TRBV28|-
CASSSPRHHTGTEAFF
TGTGCCAGCAGTTCCCCCAGACATCACACTGGGACTGAAGCTTTCTTT
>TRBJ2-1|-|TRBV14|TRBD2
CASGLAGGRGEQFF
TGTGCCAGCGGGCTGGCGGGAGGCCGGGGAGAGCAGTTCTTC
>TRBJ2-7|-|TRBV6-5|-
CASRRGPEEYF
TGTGCCAGCAGGAGAGGGCCAGAAGAGTACTTC
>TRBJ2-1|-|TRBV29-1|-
CSGRTGDSNEQFF
TGCAGCGGAAGAACAGGGGACTCCAATGAGCAGTTCTTC
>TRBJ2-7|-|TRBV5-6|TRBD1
CASSGIGGGYEQYF
TGTGCCAGCAGCGGAATAGGGGGCGGCTACGAGCAGTACTTC
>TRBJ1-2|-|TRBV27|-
CASSLGGIGRYTF
TGTGCCAGCAGTTTAGGGGGGATTGGGCGCTACACCTTC
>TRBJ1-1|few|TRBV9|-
CASSVWGDTEAFF
TGTGCCAGCAGCGTGTGGGGGGACACTGAAGCTTTCTTT
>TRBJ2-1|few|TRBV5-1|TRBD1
CASSLGGTGGKFF
TGCGCCAGCAGCCTCGGCGGGACAGGGGGAAAGTTCTTC
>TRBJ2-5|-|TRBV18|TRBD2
CASSPTLAGGQETQYF
TGTGCCAGCTCACCAACCCTCGCGGGAGGGCAAGAGACCCAGTACTTC
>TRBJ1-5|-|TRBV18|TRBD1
CASSGTGEGNQPQHF
TGTGCCAGCTCAGGGACAGGGGAGGGCAATCAGCCCCAGCATTTT
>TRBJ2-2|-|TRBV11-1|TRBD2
CASSSGLAGRLFF
TGTGCCAGCAGCTCGGGACTAGCGGGACGGCTGTTTTTT
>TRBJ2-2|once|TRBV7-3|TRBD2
CASSPGGIGTGELFF
TGTGCCAGCAGCCCGGGGGGTATCGGCACCGGGGAGCTGTTTTTT
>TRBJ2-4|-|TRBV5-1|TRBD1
CASSLEGGDRGLAKNIQYF
TGCGCCAGCAGCTTGGAAGGGGGGGACAGGGGGCTAGCCAAAAACATTCAGTACTTC
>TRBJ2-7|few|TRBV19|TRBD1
CASSGRTGGNYEQYF
TGTGCCAGTAGTGGTCGGACAGGGGGTAACTACGAGCAGTACTTC
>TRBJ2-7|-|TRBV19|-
CASSAGGGSSYEQYF
TGTGCCAGTAGTGCTGGTGGCGGATCCTCCTACGAGCAGTACTTC
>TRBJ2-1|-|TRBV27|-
CASSTGGGRTYNEQFF
TGTGCCAGCAGTACAGGCGGAGGGCGGACCTACAATGAGCAGTTCTTC
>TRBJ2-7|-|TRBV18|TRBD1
CASSPRTGVDEQYF
TGTGCCAGCTCACCCAGGACAGGGGTGGACGAGCAGTACTTC
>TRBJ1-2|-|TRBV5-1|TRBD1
CASSRRRDSDNYGYTF
TGCGCCAGCAGCCGCCGCCGGGACAGCGATAACTATGGCTACACCTTC
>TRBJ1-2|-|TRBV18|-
CASSPSPGLRGSNYGYTF
TGTGCCAGCTCACCATCTCCGGGCCTAAGGGGGTCTAACTATGGCTACACCTTC
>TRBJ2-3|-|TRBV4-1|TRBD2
CASSQTTFGAGGLAQYF
TGCGCCAGCAGCCAAACGACGTTTGGGGCGGGAGGGCTTGCGCAGTATTTT
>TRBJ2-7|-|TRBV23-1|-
CASSSRRTDESYEQYF
TGCGCCAGTTCCTCCCGCCGGACAGACGAAAGCTACGAGCAGTACTTC
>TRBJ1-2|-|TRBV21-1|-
CASSKVIGTGDKETVRYYGYTF
TGTGCCAGCAGCAAAGTGATTGGGACAGGGGATAAGGAAACGGTTAGGTACTATGGCTACACCTTC
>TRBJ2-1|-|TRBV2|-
CASRPGSSYNEQFF
TGTGCCAGCCGTCCGGGGAGCTCCTACAATGAGCAGTTCTTC
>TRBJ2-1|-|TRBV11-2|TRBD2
CASSPRTSARNEQFF
TGTGCCAGCAGCCCTCGCACTAGCGCCCGCAATGAGCAGTTCTTC
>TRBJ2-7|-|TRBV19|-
CASSTSSGTISYEQYF
TGTGCCAGTAGTACCAGCTCCGGGACAATCTCCTACGAGCAGTACTTC
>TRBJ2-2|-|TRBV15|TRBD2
CATSSEGLAGGTGELFF
TGTGCCACCAGCAGCGAAGGACTAGCGGGGGGCACCGGGGAGCTGTTTTTT
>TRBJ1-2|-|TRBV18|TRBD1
CASSPEKGGSYGYTF
TGTGCCAGCTCACCGGAGAAAGGGGGCAGCTATGGCTACACCTTC
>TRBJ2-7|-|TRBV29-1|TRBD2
CSVAPLGASGNYEQYF
TGCAGCGTGGCTCCCCTAGGGGCTAGCGGAAACTACGAGCAGTACTTC
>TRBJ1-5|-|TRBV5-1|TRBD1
CASSLAPGTGGQPQHF
TGCGCCAGCAGCTTGGCCCCCGGGACAGGGGGTCAGCCCCAGCATTTT
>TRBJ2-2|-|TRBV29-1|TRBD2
CSVRRTSDGELFF
TGCAGCGTACGCAGGACTAGCGACGGGGAGCTGTTTTTT
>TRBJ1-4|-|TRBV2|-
CASRVPVAGQNEKLFF
TGTGCCAGCAGAGTACCGGTGGCAGGGCAAAATGAAAAACTGTTTTTT
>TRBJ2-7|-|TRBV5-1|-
CASSDSREQYF
TGCGCCAGTTCTGACTCGAGGGAGCAGTACTTC
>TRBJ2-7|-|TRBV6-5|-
CASSYSGDFSYEQYF
TGTGCCAGCAGTTACTCGGGGGACTTCTCCTACGAGCAGTACTTC
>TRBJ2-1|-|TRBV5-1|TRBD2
CASSLAGGPDDEQFF
TGCGCCAGCAGCTTGGCGGGAGGGCCGGACGATGAGCAGTTCTTC
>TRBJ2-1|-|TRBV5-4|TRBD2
CASSLGAGGPNEQFF
TGTGCCAGCAGCTTGGGAGCGGGAGGGCCTAATGAGCAGTTCTTC
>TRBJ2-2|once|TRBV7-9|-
CASSPQNTGELFF
TGTGCCAGCAGCCCCCAGAACACCGGGGAGCTGTTTTTT
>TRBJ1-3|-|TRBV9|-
CASSVGTDRASGNTIYF
TGTGCCAGCAGCGTAGGTACTGACAGAGCCTCTGGAAACACCATATATTTT
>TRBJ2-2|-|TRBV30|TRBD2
CAVALAGFTGELFF
TGTGCCGTTGCCCTAGCGGGCTTTACCGGGGAGCTGTTTTTT
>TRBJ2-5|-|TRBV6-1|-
CASRPGQQETQYF
TGTGCCAGCAGGCCGGGACAACAAGAGACCCAGTACTTC
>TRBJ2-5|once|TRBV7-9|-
CASSFEDRKETQYF
TGTGCCAGCAGCTTTGAAGACAGAAAAGAGACCCAGTACTTC
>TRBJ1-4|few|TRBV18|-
CASSPAGVGLFF
TGTGCCAGCTCACCCGCGGGGGTGGGACTGTTTTTT
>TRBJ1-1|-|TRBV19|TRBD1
CASSPKTGGRDTEAFF
TGTGCCAGTAGTCCAAAGACAGGGGGCAGGGACACTGAAGCTTTCTTT
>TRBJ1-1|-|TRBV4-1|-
CASSPTILRGTEAFF
TGCGCCAGCAGCCCTACCATCTTAAGGGGCACTGAAGCTTTCTTT